The next 16 T cell receptor beta chains were all read from a single sample in a study of T cell clonotyping in hematopoietic cell transplantation (dated by TCRdb to about 2021). The library was built by means of the immunoSEQ multiplex PCR assay. TCRdb retrieved this table from immuneACCESS and kept in-frame rearrangements only. Not all clones are present; in checked studies, unresolved V genes account for under half, and no reason is known for the remainder. Present in this sample are over 10,000 clones, 85% to 90% of which were seen just once. The top ten constitute roughly 3.5% of the sample. Source material: peripheral blood mononuclear cells. The receptors derive from a human donor who either received an allogeneic hematopoietic cell transplant for a myeloid malignancy or was a related donor (not recorded which). Some clones in this sample may be carry-over from other donors' samples.

V is TRBV19 and J is TRBJ2-7, with 7 bases aligning to TRBD1. Germline CDR1 and CDR2: LNHDA and SQIVND (reference sequence). This CDR3 has 15 residues. V lost 2 bases and J lost 0; bases outside the gene matches: 4. CDR3 amino acids: CASSITWDSSYEQYF. The CDR3 bases are TGTGCCAGTAGTATAACCTGGGACAGCTCCTACGAGCAGTACTTC.

V and J are TRBV4-3 and TRBJ2-7, with a weak D call TRBD2 (6 bases). V was pared by 2 bases and J by 7 bases, with 15 bases between. CDR1 is LGHNA and CDR2 is YSLEER in the germline V gene. This CDR3 contains 14 residues. The chain's CDR3 is CASSQRAGLREQYF. The CDR3 nucleotides read TGCGCCAGCAGCCAAAGGGCGGGACTGCGGGAGCAGTACTTC.

The V gene is TRBV5-1, the J gene TRBJ2-5, with a possible D match to TRBD1 (6 bases). CDR1 SGHRS and CDR2 YFSETQ come from the germline V gene. V was clipped by 4 bases and J by 3 bases, with 10 bases between them. CDR3 length equals 13 residues. CDR3 nucleotide sequence: TGCGCCAGCAGCCCTAGACAGGAAGAGACCCAGTACTTC. Its translation is CASSPRQEETQYF.

The chain carries TRBV11-2 and TRBJ1-1; D unresolved. The CDR3 extends over 14 amino acids. The ends were cut back, 4 bases at V and 6 bases at J, with 15 bases in the middle. Germline V lookup: CDR1 SGHAT, CDR2 FQNNGV. Here the CDR3 DNA reads TGTGCCAGCAGCTCCGAAGGGTGGTTGGCTGAAGCTTTCTTT. Translating gives CASSSEGWLAEAFF.

This chain uses TRBV5-8 with TRBJ2-7, with D possibly TRBD2 on 5 matching bases. CDR3 size: 15 residues. V was pared by 6 bases and J by 0 bases, with 16 bases between. Germline values: CDR1 SGHTS, CDR2 YDEGEE. DNA for the CDR3: TGTGCCAGCACCTGGGGTCGGGGAAGCTCCTACGAGCAGTACTTC. Amino acids: CASTWGRGSSYEQYF.

The J gene is TRBJ2-7, the V gene TRBV6-1; D perhaps matches TRBD1 (5 bases). Germline V gene data show CDR1 as MNHNS and CDR2 as SASEGT. Trimming took off 5 bases at V and 0 bases at J, with 14 bases between the two ends. The CDR3 has 15 residues. DNA for the CDR3: TGTGCCAGCAGTAAACAGACAGTAACCTCCTACGAGCAGTACTTC. Translation: CASSKQTVTSYEQYF.

In its sample, this clone was seen a few times. One end of the junction is discordant with germline, which a read error may explain. The chain employs TRBV5-5 and TRBJ1-1; 7 nucleotides match TRBD1. Germline values: CDR1 SGHKS, CDR2 YYEKEE (reference sequence). The CDR3 contains 14 residues. CDR3 DNA sequence: TGTGCCAGCAGCCCACAGGGGACGAACACCGAAGCTTTCTTT. Encoded protein: CASSPQGTNTEAFF.

CDR3 in amino acids: CSVATGTTYEQYF. CDR3 bases: TGCAGCGTTGCTACCGGGACTACCTACGAGCAGTACTTC. The V call is TRBV29-1, the J call TRBJ2-7; 7 bases are a match to TRBD2. Germline V gene data show CDR1 as SQVTM and CDR2 as ANQGSEA. Trimming cost V 4 bases and J 2 bases; bases outside gene matches: 5. This CDR3 contains 13 residues.

The J gene is TRBJ1-5, the V gene TRBV19, with D possibly being TRBD1 (5 bases). The CDR3 consists of 13 residues. V gave up 5 bases and J gave up 3 bases, with 8 bases separating them. The germline V gene has CDR1 LNHDA and CDR2 SQIVND (reference sequence). The CDR3 spells CASSQGTNQPQHF. In DNA form, the CDR3 reads TGTGCCAGTAGTCAAGGGACCAATCAGCCCCAGCATTTT.

The chain has TRBV7-9 and TRBJ1-2; tentative D call: TRBD1 (5 bases). V lost 1 base and J lost 8, with 20 bases in between. Germline lookup yields CDR1 SEHNR and CDR2 FQNEAQ (reference sequence). This CDR3 has 16 amino acids. The CDR3: CASSLGETENFGGYTF. In DNA, the CDR3 is TGTGCCAGCAGCTTAGGGGAGACAGAAAATTTCGGAGGCTACACCTTC.

This chain uses TRBV6-5 with TRBJ1-5; no clear D gene. There are 14 residues in the CDR3. Trimming pared 5 bases from V and 0 bases from J, leaving 8 bases between. From germline, CDR1 is MNHEY and CDR2 SVGAGI. This CDR3 reads CASSATDSNQPQHF. The CDR3 DNA is TGTGCCAGCAGTGCGACGGATAGCAATCAGCCCCAGCATTTT.

The rearrangement joins TRBV7-9 to TRBJ1-6; D might be TRBD1 (5 bases). The CDR3 consists of 15 residues. V was trimmed by 1 base and J by 7 bases, leaving 11 bases between them. Germline V lookup: CDR1 SEHNR, CDR2 FQNEAQ (reference sequence). As DNA, the CDR3 is TGTGCCAGCAGCTTAGAACGGGGGAGAAATTCACCCCTCCACTTT. As protein: CASSLERGRNSPLHF.

The chain links TRBV6-1 to TRBJ1-1, with D possibly being TRBD1 (6 bases). Trimming shortened V by 6 bases and J by 2 bases, and 10 bases separated the two germline ends. The length of the CDR3 is 13 residues. Germline V gene sequence: CDR1 MNHNS, CDR2 SASEGT. Here the CDR3 DNA reads TGTGCCAGCAGAGGACAGTTAAACACTGAAGCTTTCTTT. Translated, it gives CASRGQLNTEAFF.

The gene calls are TRBV15 and TRBJ2-7; no reliable D call. The CDR3 has 15 amino acids. The germline V gene has CDR1 LNHNV and CDR2 YYDKDF (reference sequence). The V end was cut by 0 bases, the J end by 0 bases, with 9 bases between. The CDR3 loop reads CATSRDKGTSYEQYF. In nucleotides, the CDR3 is TGTGCCACCAGCAGAGACAAAGGCACCTCCTACGAGCAGTACTTC.

V usage is TRBV6-1 and J usage is TRBJ1-1, with TRBD1 matching 7 bases. The CDR3 is 14 residues long. Per germline, CDR1 MNHNS and CDR2 SASEGT. Trimming removed 6 bases from V and 1 base from J; junction bases left unmatched: 5. The CDR3 sequence: CASSYRGWNTEAFF. The CDR3 nucleotides are TGTGCCAGCAGCTACAGGGGTTGGAACACTGAAGCTTTCTTT.

The V call is TRBV27, the J call TRBJ2-7, with TRBD1 as a possible D gene (5 bases). V was clipped by 2 bases and J by 5 bases, with 13 bases between them. This CDR3 is built from 14 residues. In germline, CDR1 is MNHEY, CDR2 SMNVEV (reference sequence). The CDR3 DNA is TGTGCCAGCAGTTTAATAGGGGAAGTAGACGAGCAGTACTTC. It translates to CASSLIGEVDEQYF.